Listed below are T cell receptor beta chains from one sample, sequenced in a study of PD-1 blockade in classical Hodgkin lymphoma. Clones were sequenced by immunoSEQ multiplex PCR, and TCRdb holds only the in-frame ones, with some missing. Of approximately 45,000 clones in the sample, roughly 88% were seen once. The sequencing input was peripheral blood mononuclear cells (PBMCs). All receptors come from a human donor with classical Hodgkin lymphoma. Both conserved end residues are part of each CDR3. A D gene is named only where the DNA matches it firmly. Some rows mark clone size as missing; the rest say once, few, many or name a class of expanded clone.

J gene | D gene | CDR3 length | clone size | V gene | CDR3 protein | CDR3 DNA
TRBJ1-1 | TRBD1 | 14 | NA | TRBV9 | CASSVGQGFTEAFF | TGTGCCAGCAGCGTAGGACAGGGGTTCACTGAAGCTTTCTTT
TRBJ2-2 | NA | 14 | NA | TRBV10-3 | CAISGRLNTGELFF | TGTGCCATCAGCGGACGGTTGAACACCGGGGAGCTGTTTTTT
TRBJ1-2 | TRBD1 | 12 | NA | TRBV30 | CAWSTLGTAFTF | TGTGCCTGGAGTACCCTCGGGACAGCTTTTACCTTC
TRBJ1-3 | NA | 14 | NA | TRBV13 | CASSSGGVGNTIYF | TGTGCCAGCAGCTCCGGGGGTGTTGGAAACACCATATATTTT
TRBJ2-1 | TRBD2 | 16 | NA | TRBV4-1 | CASSARLAVSYNEQFF | TGCGCCAGCAGCGCTCGCCTAGCGGTCTCCTACAATGAGCAGTTCTTC
TRBJ2-2 | NA | 12 | NA | TRBV27 | CASSPNTGELFF | TGTGCCAGCAGTCCTAACACCGGGGAGCTGTTTTTT
TRBJ1-1 | TRBD1 | 14 | NA | TRBV5-1 | CASSLSGGGTEAFF | TGCGCCAGCAGCCTTTCAGGGGGCGGCACTGAAGCTTTCTTT
TRBJ2-2 | TRBD2 | 15 | NA | TRBV6-4 | CASSSLAGGGGELFF | TGTGCCAGCAGTTCACTAGCGGGAGGCGGCGGGGAGCTGTTTTTT
TRBJ1-4 | TRBD1 | 15 | once | TRBV7-8 | CASSLVLTGVEKLFF | TGTGCCAGCAGCTTAGTCCTCACAGGGGTAGAAAAACTGTTTTTT
TRBJ2-5 | NA | 16 | NA | TRBV27 | CASSLSFPAMGETQYF | TGTGCCAGCAGTTTAAGTTTCCCGGCTATGGGGGAGACCCAGTACTTC
TRBJ2-7 | NA | 12 | NA | TRBV7-2 | CASSLGRDEQYF | TGTGCCAGCAGTCTCGGTCGGGACGAGCAGTACTTC
TRBJ2-1 | NA | 14 | NA | TRBV7-2 | CASSLVGGAMKQFF | TGTGCCAGCAGCTTAGTTGGGGGGGCAATGAAGCAGTTCTTC
TRBJ2-3 | TRBD1 | 19 | NA | TRBV11-2 | CASSLSFLVRDRDTDTQYF | TGTGCCAGCAGCTTATCTTTCTTGGTCCGGGACAGGGACACAGATACGCAGTATTTT
TRBJ2-3 | NA | 13 | NA | TRBV19 | CASSPPQLDTQYF | TGTGCCAGTAGCCCCCCCCAGCTGGATACGCAGTATTTT
TRBJ1-4 | NA | 16 | NA | TRBV5-1 | CASGRGSMTTNEKLFF | TGCGCCAGCGGCCGAGGGTCGATGACAACTAATGAAAAACTGTTTTTT
TRBJ2-5 | TRBD2 | 15 | NA | TRBV18 | CASSPAAGGQETQYF | TGTGCCAGCTCACCAGCAGCGGGAGGACAAGAGACCCAGTACTTC
TRBJ1-2 | NA | 13 | NA | TRBV2 | CASSGSRIYGYTF | TGTGCCAGCAGTGGGAGTCGTATTTATGGCTACACCTTC
TRBJ2-6 | TRBD1 | 18 | NA | TRBV19 | CASTDQGAYITGANVLTF | TGTGCCAGTACTGATCAGGGGGCCTATATAACTGGGGCCAACGTCCTGACTTTC
TRBJ1-1 | TRBD1 | 14 | NA | TRBV5-5 | CASSFRQGATEAFF | TGTGCCAGCAGCTTTAGACAGGGGGCCACTGAAGCTTTCTTT
TRBJ2-1 | NA | 13 | once | TRBV10-3 | CAIGAAIGNEQFF | TGTGCCATCGGAGCGGCTATCGGGAATGAGCAGTTCTTC
TRBJ2-7 | NA | 17 | NA | TRBV28 | CASSSLANRRSSYEQYF | TGTGCCAGCAGTAGTCTAGCGAACCGCCGTAGCTCCTACGAGCAGTACTTC
TRBJ1-1 | NA | 13 | NA | TRBV28 | CASSLSQITEAFF | TGTGCCAGCAGTTTATCACAGATCACTGAAGCTTTCTTT
TRBJ1-2 | TRBD1 | 14 | NA | TRBV5-1 | CASSVTGGLSGYTF | TGCGCCAGCAGCGTGACAGGGGGATTATCTGGCTACACCTTC
TRBJ2-1 | NA | 15 | NA | TRBV7-2 | CASSRMAGLYNEQFF | TGTGCCAGCAGCCGAATGGCGGGACTGTACAATGAGCAGTTCTTC
TRBJ2-5 | NA | 12 | NA | TRBV5-6 | CASSPGPSPQYF | TGTGCCAGCAGCCCGGGACCGAGCCCCCAGTACTTC
TRBJ2-3 | TRBD2 | 17 | once | TRBV9 | CASSAGLSSFGTDTQYF | TGTGCCAGCAGCGCGGGACTAAGTAGTTTTGGCACAGATACGCAGTATTTT
TRBJ2-7 | NA | 13 | NA | TRBV7-9 | CASSLDNTYEQYF | TGTGCCAGCAGCTTAGACAATACCTACGAGCAGTACTTC
TRBJ2-1 | NA | 13 | NA | TRBV6-1 | CASSEYGNNEQFF | TGTGCCAGCAGTGAATACGGAAACAATGAGCAGTTCTTC
TRBJ1-2 | NA | 15 | NA | TRBV6-1 | CASSEGSAIPYGYTF | TGTGCCAGCAGTGAAGGTTCAGCCATACCCTATGGCTACACCTTC
TRBJ2-3 | TRBD2 | 16 | NA | TRBV5-1 | CASSLALAGNTDTQYF | TGCGCCAGCAGCTTAGCGCTAGCGGGTAACACAGATACGCAGTATTTT
TRBJ2-3 | TRBD2 | 17 | NA | TRBV15 | CATSGVTSGTSTDTQYF | TGTGCCACCAGCGGAGTTACTAGCGGTACTAGCACAGATACGCAGTATTTT
TRBJ1-6 | NA | 15 | NA | TRBV6-1 | CASSRDQGGNSPLHF | TGTGCCAGCAGCAGAGACCAGGGAGGAAATTCACCCCTCCACTTT
TRBJ2-7 | NA | 13 | NA | TRBV19 | CASSIGHLYEQYF | TGTGCCAGTAGTATAGGGCATCTCTACGAGCAGTACTTC
TRBJ2-5 | NA | 14 | few | TRBV6-1 | CATQLLRGQETQYF | TGTGCCACCCAACTACTGCGGGGCCAAGAGACCCAGTACTTC
TRBJ1-5 | TRBD1 | 14 | once | TRBV7-8 | CASSDRVFNQPQHF | TGTGCCAGCAGCGACAGGGTTTTCAATCAGCCCCAGCATTTT
TRBJ1-5 | NA | 15 | NA | TRBV4-1 | CASSQGPGGNQPQHF | TGCGCCAGCAGCCAAGGCCCAGGGGGCAATCAGCCCCAGCATTTT
TRBJ1-1 | TRBD1 | 13 | once | TRBV7-3 | CASSAEGQWRAFF | TGTGCCAGCAGCGCTGAGGGACAGTGGCGCGCTTTCTTT
TRBJ2-2 | NA | 16 | NA | TRBV12-2 | CASRLAHTPNTGELFF | TGTGCAAGTCGCTTAGCGCATACACCTAACACCGGGGAGCTGTTTTTT
TRBJ1-2 | NA | 13 | few | TRBV10-3 | CAITRTEDGGYTF | TGTGCCATCACCAGAACAGAGGATGGGGGCTACACCTTC
TRBJ1-3 | NA | 15 | NA | TRBV30 | CAWNPLDRLGNTIYF | TGTGCCTGGAATCCCCTCGACCGGCTTGGAAACACCATATATTTT
TRBJ1-2 | TRBD1 | 14 | NA | TRBV27 | CASSFQGASRGYTF | TGTGCCAGCAGTTTTCAGGGGGCCTCAAGGGGCTACACCTTC
TRBJ2-1 | TRBD2 | 18 | NA | TRBV9 | CASSVRAGGPVSYNEQFF | TGTGCCAGCAGCGTACGAGCGGGAGGGCCGGTCTCCTACAATGAGCAGTTCTTC
TRBJ1-6 | TRBD1 | 17 | NA | TRBV5-4 | CASSPRPGTEGNSPLHF | TGTGCCAGCAGTCCCAGGCCTGGGACAGAGGGAAATTCACCCCTCCACTTT
TRBJ2-1 | TRBD2 | 16 | NA | TRBV7-7 | CASSKVAGGSFNEQFF | TGTGCCAGCAGCAAAGTAGCGGGAGGTTCATTTAATGAGCAGTTCTTC
TRBJ2-7 | TRBD1 | 16 | NA | TRBV10-2 | CASSEGSTGVPYEQYF | TGCGCCAGCAGTGAGGGTTCGACAGGGGTGCCCTACGAGCAGTACTTC
TRBJ1-2 | NA | 14 | NA | TRBV7-8 | CASSLEGGPHGYTF | TGTGCCAGCAGCTTAGAGGGGGGACCCCATGGCTACACCTTC